This T cell receptor (beta chain) appears in the sequencing data of a study of blood T cell repertoires in COVID-19. Study background: Spain, Italy and the United States supplied samples that represented acute and convalescent COVID-19.

V lost 1 base, J lost 0 bases, and 7 bases lay in between. Germline V gives CDR1 SEHNR, CDR2 FQNEAQ (reference sequence). The CDR3 length is 15 residues. Authors' methods: By means of reference gene primer amplification, nucleated cell counts were estimated. Clones were sequenced by immunoSEQ multiplex PCR, and TCRdb holds only the in-frame ones, with some missing. The V and J calls and the clone size are those of that table, but D and trimming were determined from the DNA. This sample has 90,000 to 100,000 clones; roughly 90% occur once, and the top ten carry less than 3%. Patients in Seattle were enrolled during active infection, then followed longitudinally.

The sequence was obtained from a man in his fifties or sixties with COVID-19, enrolled during active disease. The chain has TRBV7-9 and TRBJ2-1; D is unclear. What was sequenced was peripheral blood. CDR3 in DNA: TGTGCCAGCAGCTTAGTCGGCGGCTCCTACAATGAGCAGTTCTTC. This encodes CASSLVGGSYNEQFF.